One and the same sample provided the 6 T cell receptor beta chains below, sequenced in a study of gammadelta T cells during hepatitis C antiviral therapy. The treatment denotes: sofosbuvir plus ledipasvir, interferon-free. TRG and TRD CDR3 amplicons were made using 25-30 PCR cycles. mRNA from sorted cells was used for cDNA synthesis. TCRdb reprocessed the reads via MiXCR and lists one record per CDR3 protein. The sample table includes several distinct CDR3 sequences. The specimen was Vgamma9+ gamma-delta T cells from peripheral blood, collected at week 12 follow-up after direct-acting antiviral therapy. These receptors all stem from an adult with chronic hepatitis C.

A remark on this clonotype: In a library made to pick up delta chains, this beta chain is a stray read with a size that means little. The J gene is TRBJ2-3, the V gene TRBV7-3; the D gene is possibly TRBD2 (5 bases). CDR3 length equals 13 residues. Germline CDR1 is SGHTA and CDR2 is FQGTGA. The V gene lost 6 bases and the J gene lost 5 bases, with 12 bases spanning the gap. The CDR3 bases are TGTGCCAGCAGTCCCGGGGTGTTAGATACGCAGTATTTT. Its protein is CASSPGVLDTQYF.

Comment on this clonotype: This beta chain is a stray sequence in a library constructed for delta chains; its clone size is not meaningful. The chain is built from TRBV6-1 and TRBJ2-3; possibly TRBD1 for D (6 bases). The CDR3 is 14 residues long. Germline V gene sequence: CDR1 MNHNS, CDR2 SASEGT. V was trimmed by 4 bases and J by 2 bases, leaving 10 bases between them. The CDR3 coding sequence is TGTGCCAGCAGTGGACAGGCATTCACAGATACGCAGTATTTT. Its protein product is CASSGQAFTDTQYF.

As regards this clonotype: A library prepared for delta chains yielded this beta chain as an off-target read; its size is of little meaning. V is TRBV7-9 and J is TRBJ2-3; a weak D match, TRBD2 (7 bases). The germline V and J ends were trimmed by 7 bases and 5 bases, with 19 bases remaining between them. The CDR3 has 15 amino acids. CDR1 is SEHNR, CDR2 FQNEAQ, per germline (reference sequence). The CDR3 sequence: CASKVSGGPIDTQYF. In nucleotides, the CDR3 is TGTGCCAGCAAAGTCTCCGGGGGGCCCATAGATACGCAGTATTTT.

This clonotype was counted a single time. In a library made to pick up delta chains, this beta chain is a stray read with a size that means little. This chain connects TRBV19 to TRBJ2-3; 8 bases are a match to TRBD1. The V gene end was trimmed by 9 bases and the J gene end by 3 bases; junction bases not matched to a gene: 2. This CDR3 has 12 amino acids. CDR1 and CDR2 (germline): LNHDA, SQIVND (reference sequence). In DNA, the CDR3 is TGTGCCAGCGGACAGGGAACAGATACGCAGTATTTT. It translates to CASGQGTDTQYF.

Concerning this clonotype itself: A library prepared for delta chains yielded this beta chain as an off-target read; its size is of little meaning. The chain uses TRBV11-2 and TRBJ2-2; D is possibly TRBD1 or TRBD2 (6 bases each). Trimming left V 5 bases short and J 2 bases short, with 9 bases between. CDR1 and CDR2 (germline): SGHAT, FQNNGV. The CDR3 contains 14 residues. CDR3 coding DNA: TGTGCCAGCAGCCGGGGGCACAACACCGGGGAGCTGTTTTTT. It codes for CASSRGHNTGELFF.

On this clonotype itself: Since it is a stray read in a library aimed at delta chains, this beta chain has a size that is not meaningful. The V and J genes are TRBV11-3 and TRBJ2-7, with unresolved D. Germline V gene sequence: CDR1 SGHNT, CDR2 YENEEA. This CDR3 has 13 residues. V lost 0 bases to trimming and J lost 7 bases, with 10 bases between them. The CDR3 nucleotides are TGTGCCAGCAGCTTAGATGTAGGCGGAGAGCAGTACTTC. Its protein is CASSLDVGGEQYF.